This T cell receptor (beta chain) was profiled in a study of radiotherapy plus CTLA-4 blockade in lung cancer. Turning to the study itself: Among all patients, approximately 17% showed objective responses, while 30% to 35% had disease control.

With 10 bases clipped from V and 11 bases from J, the junction kept 7 bases outside the gene matches. The CDR3 is made up of 13 amino acids. The germline gives CDR1 MNHNY, CDR2 SVGAGI (reference sequence). CTLA-4 blockade with ipilimumab, together with focal radiation, was given to patients with chemo-refractory metastatic non-small-cell lung cancer. This clone was picked up a small number of times. Its specificity is not known. The protocol was immunoSEQ multiplex PCR, while the TCRdb copy is restricted to in-frame clones and leaves out a portion. The profile covers under 50,000 clones, with 79% appearing a single time and 20% to 30% taken by the ten largest. Study-wide results and limits: Expansion in blood of tumor-derived TCR clones was seen after radiotherapy plus ipilimumab. Response, reportedly, was best predicted by interferon-beta along with early blood T cell clone dynamics.

The sequence derives from a human donor with non-small cell lung cancer that progressed on radiotherapy plus ipilimumab. Sequencing used peripheral blood, obtained from a patient treated with radiotherapy plus ipilimumab. V is TRBV6-6 and J is TRBJ1-6, with 11 nucleotides matching TRBD1. CDR3 DNA sequence: TGTGCCACCGTCCCGGGACAGGGGGCACCCCTCCACTTT. This sequence encodes CATVPGQGAPLHF.